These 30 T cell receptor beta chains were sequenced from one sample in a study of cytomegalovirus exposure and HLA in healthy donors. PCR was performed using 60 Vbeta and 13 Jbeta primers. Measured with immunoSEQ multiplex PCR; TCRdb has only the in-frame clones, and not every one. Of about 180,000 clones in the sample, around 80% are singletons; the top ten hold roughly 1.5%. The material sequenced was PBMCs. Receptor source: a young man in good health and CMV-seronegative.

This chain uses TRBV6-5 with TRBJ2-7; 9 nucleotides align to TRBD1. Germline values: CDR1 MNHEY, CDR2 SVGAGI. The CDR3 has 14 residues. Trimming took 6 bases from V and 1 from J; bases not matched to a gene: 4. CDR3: CASRVDRGSYEQYF. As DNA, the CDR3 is TGTGCCAGCAGAGTTGACAGGGGGTCCTACGAGCAGTACTTC.

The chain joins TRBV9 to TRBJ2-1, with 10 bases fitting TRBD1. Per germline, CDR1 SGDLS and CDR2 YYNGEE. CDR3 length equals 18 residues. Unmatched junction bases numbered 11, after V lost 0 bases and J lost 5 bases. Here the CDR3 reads CASSVATGTGVSHNEQFF. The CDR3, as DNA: TGTGCCAGCAGCGTAGCTACCGGGACAGGGGTGTCCCACAATGAGCAGTTCTTC.

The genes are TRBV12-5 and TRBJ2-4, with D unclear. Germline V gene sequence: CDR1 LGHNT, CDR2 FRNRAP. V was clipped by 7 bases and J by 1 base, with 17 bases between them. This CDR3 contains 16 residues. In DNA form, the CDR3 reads TGTGCTAGTGCCCTGGGTGGGCATCGGGCCAAAAACATTCAGTACTTC. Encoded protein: CASALGGHRAKNIQYF.

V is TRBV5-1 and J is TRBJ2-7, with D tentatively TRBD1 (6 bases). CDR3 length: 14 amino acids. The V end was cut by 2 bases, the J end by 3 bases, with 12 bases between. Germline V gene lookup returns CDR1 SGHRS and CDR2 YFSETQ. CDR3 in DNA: TGCGCCAGCAGCTTTTTACAGGGCAGCTACGAGCAGTACTTC. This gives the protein CASSFLQGSYEQYF.

The CDR3 protein is CASSRWRIDEQYF. The CDR3 DNA reads as TGTGCCAGCAGTCGATGGAGGATCGACGAGCAGTACTTC. J is TRBJ2-7 and V is TRBV27, with a possible D match to TRBD2 (5 bases). This CDR3 comprises 13 residues. CDR1 and CDR2 from the germline V gene are MNHEY and SMNVEV (reference sequence). Trimming removed 5 bases from V and 5 bases from J, with 13 bases in between.

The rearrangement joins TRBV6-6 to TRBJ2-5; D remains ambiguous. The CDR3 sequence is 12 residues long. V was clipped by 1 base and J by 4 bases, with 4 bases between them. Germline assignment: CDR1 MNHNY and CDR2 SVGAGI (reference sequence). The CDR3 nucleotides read TGTGCCAGCAGTTACTACAGAGAGACCCAGTACTTC. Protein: CASSYYRETQYF.

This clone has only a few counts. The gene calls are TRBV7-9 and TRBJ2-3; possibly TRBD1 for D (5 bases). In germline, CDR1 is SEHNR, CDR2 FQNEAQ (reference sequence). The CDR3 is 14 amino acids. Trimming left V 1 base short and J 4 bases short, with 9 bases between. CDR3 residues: CASSLVIGADTQYF. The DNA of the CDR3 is TGTGCCAGCAGCTTAGTGATAGGGGCAGATACGCAGTATTTT. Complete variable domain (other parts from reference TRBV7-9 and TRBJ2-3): DTGVSQNPRHKITKRGQNVTFRCDPISEHNRLYWYRQTLGQGPEFLTYFQNEAQLEKSRLLSDRFSAERPKGSFSTLEIQRTEQGDSAMYLCASSLVIGADTQYFGPGTRLTVL.

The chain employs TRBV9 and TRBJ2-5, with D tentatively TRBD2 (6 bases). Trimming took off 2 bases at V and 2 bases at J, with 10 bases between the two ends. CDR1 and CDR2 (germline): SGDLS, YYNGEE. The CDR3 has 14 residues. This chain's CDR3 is CASSVGGAQETQYF. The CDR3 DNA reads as TGTGCCAGCAGCGTTGGCGGGGCACAAGAGACCCAGTACTTC.

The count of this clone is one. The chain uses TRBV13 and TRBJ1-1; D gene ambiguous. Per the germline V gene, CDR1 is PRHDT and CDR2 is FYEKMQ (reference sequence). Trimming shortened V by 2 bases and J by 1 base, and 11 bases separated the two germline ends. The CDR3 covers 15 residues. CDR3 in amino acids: CASSLFGRTNTEAFF. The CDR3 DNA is TGTGCCAGCAGCTTATTCGGGAGGACGAACACTGAAGCTTTCTTT.

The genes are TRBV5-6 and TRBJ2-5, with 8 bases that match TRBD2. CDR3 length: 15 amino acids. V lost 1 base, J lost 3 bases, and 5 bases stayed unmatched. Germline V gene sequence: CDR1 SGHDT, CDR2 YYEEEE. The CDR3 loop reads CASSLRGGTKETQYF. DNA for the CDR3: TGTGCCAGCAGCTTGCGCGGGGGGACCAAAGAGACCCAGTACTTC. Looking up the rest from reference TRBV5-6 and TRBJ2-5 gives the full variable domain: DAGVTQSPTHLIKTRGQQVTLRCSPKSGHDTVSWYQQALGQGPQFIFQYYEEEERQRGNFPDRFSGHQFPNYSSELNVNALLLGDSALYLCASSLRGGTKETQYFGPGTRLLVL.

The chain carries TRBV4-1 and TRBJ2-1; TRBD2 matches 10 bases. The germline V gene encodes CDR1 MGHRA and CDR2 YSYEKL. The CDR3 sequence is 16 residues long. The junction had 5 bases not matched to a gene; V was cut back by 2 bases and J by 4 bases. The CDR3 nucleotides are TGCGCCAGCAGCCAACCCGGGACTAGCGCGTACAATGAGCAGTTCTTC. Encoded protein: CASSQPGTSAYNEQFF.

CDR3 in amino acids: CASTPLGGDYGYTF. The CDR3 coding sequence is TGTGCCAGCACCCCACTTGGCGGTGACTATGGCTACACCTTC. The chain employs TRBV27 and TRBJ1-2; D remains unclear. There are 14 residues in the CDR3. The germline gives CDR1 MNHEY, CDR2 SMNVEV (reference sequence). Trimming removed 7 bases at V and 3 bases at J, with 15 bases between.

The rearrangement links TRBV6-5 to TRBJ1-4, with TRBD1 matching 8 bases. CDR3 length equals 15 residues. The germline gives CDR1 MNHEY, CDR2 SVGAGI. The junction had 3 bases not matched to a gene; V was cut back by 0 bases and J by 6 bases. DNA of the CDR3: TGTGCCAGCAGTTACTCGAACAGGGGGTATGAAAAACTGTTTTTT. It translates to CASSYSNRGYEKLFF.

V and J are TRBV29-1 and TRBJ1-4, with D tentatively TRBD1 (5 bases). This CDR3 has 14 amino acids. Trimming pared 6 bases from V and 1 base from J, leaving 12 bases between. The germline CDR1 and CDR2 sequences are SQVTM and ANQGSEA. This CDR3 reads CSVAFRETNEKLFF. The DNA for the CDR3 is TGCAGCGTAGCCTTCAGGGAAACTAATGAAAAACTGTTTTTT.

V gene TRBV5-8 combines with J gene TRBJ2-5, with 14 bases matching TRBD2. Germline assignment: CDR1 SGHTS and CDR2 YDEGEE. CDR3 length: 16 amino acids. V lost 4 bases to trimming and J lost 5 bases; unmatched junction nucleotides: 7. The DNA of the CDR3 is TGTGCCAGCAGCGGGGGACTAGCGGGAGATGCGGAGACCCAGTACTTC. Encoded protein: CASSGGLAGDAETQYF.

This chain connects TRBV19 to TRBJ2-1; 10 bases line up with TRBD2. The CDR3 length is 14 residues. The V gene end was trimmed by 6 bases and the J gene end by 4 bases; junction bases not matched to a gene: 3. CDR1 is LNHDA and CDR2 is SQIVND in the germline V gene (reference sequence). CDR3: CASRERGGYNEQFF. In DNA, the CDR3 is TGTGCCAGTAGGGAGCGGGGGGGTTACAATGAGCAGTTCTTC.

In DNA, the CDR3 is TGTGCCAGCGGATGGACAGGGGGTAACTATGGCTACACCTTC. Protein: CASGWTGGNYGYTF. The chain is built from TRBV6-6 and TRBJ1-2, with TRBD1 matching 10 bases. Per the germline V gene, CDR1 is MNHNY and CDR2 is SVGAGI (reference sequence). The CDR3 covers 14 residues. V dropped 8 bases and J dropped 1; count of bases not matched to a gene: 4.

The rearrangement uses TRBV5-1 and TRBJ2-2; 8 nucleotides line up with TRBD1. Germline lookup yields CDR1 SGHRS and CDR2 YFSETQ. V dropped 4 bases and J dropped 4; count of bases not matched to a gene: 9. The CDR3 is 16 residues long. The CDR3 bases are TGCGCCAGCAGCCCACCGACAGGGGTGGGCACCGGGGAGCTGTTTTTT. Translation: CASSPPTGVGTGELFF.

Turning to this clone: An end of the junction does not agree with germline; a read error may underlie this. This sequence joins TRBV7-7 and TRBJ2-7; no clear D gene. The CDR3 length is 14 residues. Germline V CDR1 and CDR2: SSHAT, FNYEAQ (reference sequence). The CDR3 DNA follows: TGTGCTAGCAGCACCGGAGATTCCCCTGGCGAGCAGTACTTC. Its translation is CASSTGDSPGEQYF.

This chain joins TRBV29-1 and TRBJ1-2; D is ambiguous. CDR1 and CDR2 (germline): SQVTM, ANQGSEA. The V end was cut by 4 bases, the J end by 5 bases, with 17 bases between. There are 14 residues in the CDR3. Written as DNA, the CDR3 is TGCAGCGTTGTGAGGCCCGACGAACCTTATGGCTACACCTTC. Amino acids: CSVVRPDEPYGYTF.

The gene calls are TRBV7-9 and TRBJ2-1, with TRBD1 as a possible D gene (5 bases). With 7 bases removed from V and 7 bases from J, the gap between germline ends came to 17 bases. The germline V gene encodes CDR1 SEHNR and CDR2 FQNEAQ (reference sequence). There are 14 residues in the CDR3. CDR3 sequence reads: CASNNKGVNNEQFF. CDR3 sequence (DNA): TGTGCCAGCAACAATAAAGGGGTAAATAATGAGCAGTTCTTC.

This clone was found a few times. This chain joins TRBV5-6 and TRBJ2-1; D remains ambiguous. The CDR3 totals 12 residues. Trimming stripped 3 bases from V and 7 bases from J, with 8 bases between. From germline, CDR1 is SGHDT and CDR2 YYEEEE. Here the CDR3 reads CASSSYRNEQFF. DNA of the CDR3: TGTGCCAGCAGCTCTTATAGAAATGAGCAGTTCTTC.

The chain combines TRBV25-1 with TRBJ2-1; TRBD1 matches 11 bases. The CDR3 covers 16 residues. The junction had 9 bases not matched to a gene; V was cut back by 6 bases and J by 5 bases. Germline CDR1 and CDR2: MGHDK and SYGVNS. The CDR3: CASRSLPGQGDNEQFF. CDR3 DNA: TGTGCCAGCAGATCGCTACCGGGACAGGGGGACAATGAGCAGTTCTTC.

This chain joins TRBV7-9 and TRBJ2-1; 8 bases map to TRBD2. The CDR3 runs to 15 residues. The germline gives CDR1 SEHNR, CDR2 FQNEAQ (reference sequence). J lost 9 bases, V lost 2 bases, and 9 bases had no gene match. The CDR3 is CASSLMVGLGGEQFF. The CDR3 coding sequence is TGTGCCAGCAGCTTAATGGTGGGACTAGGGGGTGAGCAGTTCTTC.

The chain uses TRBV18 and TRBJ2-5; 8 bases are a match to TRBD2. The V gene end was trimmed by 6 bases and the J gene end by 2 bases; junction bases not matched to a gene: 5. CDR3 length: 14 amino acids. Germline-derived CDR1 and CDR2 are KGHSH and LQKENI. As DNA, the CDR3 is TGTGCCAGCTCCCTAGCGGGTTATCAAGAGACCCAGTACTTC. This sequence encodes CASSLAGYQETQYF.

The CDR3, as DNA: TGTGCCTGGAGTGTACTATCCGAGGGCTACACCTTC. Translated: CAWSVLSEGYTF. The rearrangement links TRBV30 to TRBJ1-2; D gene ambiguous. The germline V gene encodes CDR1 GTSNPN and CDR2 SVGIG (reference sequence). This CDR3 comprises 12 residues. Trimming removed 0 bases from V and 8 bases from J, with 10 bases in between.

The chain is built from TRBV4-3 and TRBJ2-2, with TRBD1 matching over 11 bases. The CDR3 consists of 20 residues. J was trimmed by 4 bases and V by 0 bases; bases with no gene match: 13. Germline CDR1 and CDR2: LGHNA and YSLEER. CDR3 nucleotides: TGCGCCAGCAGCCAAGATCGTAGGACAGGGGGCGCGGGTCTCACCGGGGAGCTGTTTTTT. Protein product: CASSQDRRTGGAGLTGELFF.

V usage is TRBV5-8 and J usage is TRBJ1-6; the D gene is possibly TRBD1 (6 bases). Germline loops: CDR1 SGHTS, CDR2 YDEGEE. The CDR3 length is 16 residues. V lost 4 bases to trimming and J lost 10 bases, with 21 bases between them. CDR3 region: CASSRRRSGAGSPLHF. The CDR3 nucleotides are TGTGCCAGCAGCCGACGTCGTTCAGGGGCTGGGTCACCCCTCCACTTT.

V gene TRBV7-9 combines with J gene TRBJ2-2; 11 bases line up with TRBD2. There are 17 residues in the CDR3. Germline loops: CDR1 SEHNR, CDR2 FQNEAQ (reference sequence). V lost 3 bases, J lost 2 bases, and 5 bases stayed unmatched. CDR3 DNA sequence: TGTGCCAGCAGCTTTACTAGCGGGAGCCTTAACACCGGGGAGCTGTTTTTT. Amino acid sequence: CASSFTSGSLNTGELFF.

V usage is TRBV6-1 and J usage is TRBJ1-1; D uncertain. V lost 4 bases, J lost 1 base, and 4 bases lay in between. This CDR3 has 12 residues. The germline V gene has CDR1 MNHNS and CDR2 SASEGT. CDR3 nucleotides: TGTGCCAGCAGTGTCAGGAACACTGAAGCTTTCTTT. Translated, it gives CASSVRNTEAFF.